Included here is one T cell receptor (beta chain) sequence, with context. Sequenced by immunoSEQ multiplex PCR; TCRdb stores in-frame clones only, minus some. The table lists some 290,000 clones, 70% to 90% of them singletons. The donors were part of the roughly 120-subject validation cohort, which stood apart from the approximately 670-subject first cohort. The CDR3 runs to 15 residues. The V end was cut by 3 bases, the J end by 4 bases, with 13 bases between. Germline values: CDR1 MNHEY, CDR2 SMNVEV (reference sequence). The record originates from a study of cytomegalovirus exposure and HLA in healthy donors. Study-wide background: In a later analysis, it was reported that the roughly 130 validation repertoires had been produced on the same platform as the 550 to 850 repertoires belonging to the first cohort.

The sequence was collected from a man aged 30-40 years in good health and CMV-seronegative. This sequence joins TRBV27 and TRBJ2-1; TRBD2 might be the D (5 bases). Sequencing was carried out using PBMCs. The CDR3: CASSFSTGIYNEQFF. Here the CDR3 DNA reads TGTGCCAGCAGTTTCTCGACGGGGATTTACAATGAGCAGTTCTTC.